Presented here are 19 T cell receptor beta chains from one specimen sequenced in a study of cytomegalovirus exposure and HLA in healthy donors. It was with 60 Vbeta and 13 Jbeta primers that the PCR ran. Repertoires were generated with immunoSEQ multiplex PCR, while TCRdb's copy carries only in-frame clones and drops some. The sample contains about 130,000 clones, over 70% of which appear only once. The specimen sequenced was PBMCs. These receptors originate from a woman aged 45-65 years in good health and CMV-seronegative.

The chain links TRBV7-9 to TRBJ1-5; 7 bases line up with TRBD1. The V gene end was trimmed by 1 base and the J gene end by 7 bases; junction bases not matched to a gene: 4. This CDR3 spans 14 amino acids. Germline lookup yields CDR1 SEHNR and CDR2 FQNEAQ (reference sequence). CDR3 in DNA: TGTGCCAGCAGCTTAGGGTCAGGGGGACAGCCCCAGCATTTT. It specifies CASSLGSGGQPQHF.

V and J are TRBV6-1 and TRBJ1-5; the D is unclear. The CDR3 totals 15 residues. Germline V gives CDR1 MNHNS, CDR2 SASEGT. V was shortened by 1 base and J by 3 bases, with 10 bases between the two germline ends. CDR3 nucleotide sequence: TGTGCCAGCAGTGAAGTGGCCCAATACAATCAGCCCCAGCATTTT. This encodes CASSEVAQYNQPQHF.

The chain joins TRBV6-5 to TRBJ1-1, with a tentative D call TRBD1 (6 bases). This CDR3 spans 15 amino acids. Germline CDR1 and CDR2: MNHEY and SVGAGI. The V gene lost 6 bases and the J gene lost 0 bases, with 14 bases spanning the gap. The CDR3 spells CASSHRDGLNTEAFF. For the CDR3, the DNA is TGTGCCAGCAGCCACAGGGACGGACTGAACACTGAAGCTTTCTTT.

The chain uses TRBV7-2 and TRBJ2-7; 11 bases agree with TRBD2. V shed 4 bases, J shed 2 bases, and the junction held 4 bases outside the gene matches. CDR3 length equals 15 residues. Germline V gene lookup returns CDR1 SGHTA and CDR2 FQGNSA. CDR3 region: CASSSFSGRAYEQYF. The CDR3 DNA reads TGTGCCAGCAGCTCGTTTAGCGGGAGGGCCTACGAGCAGTACTTC. Drawing the rest from reference TRBV7-2 and TRBJ2-7, the complete variable domain is GAGVSQSPSNKVTEKGKDVELRCDPISGHTALYWYRQSLGQGLEFLIYFQGNSAPDKSGLPSDRFSAERTGGSVSTLTIQRTQQEDSAVYLCASSSFSGRAYEQYFGPGTRLTVT.

Regarding this clone: At the DNA level, this CDR3 is encoded by other sequences in the same sample as well. The CDR3 DNA is TGCAGTGCTAGAGGGAGTTTTGACGGCTATTTT. Translated, it gives CSARGSFDGYF. This chain uses TRBV20-1 with TRBJ2-3; D is unresolved. The germline gives CDR1 DFQATT, CDR2 SNEGSKA (reference sequence). The CDR3 contains 11 residues. The germline V and J ends were trimmed by 1 base and 15 bases, with 14 bases remaining between them.

V gene TRBV28 combines with J gene TRBJ2-7, with 11 bases matching TRBD2. Germline loops: CDR1 MDHEN, CDR2 SYDVKM. V shed 3 bases and J 2 bases; nucleotides not matched to a gene: 3. CDR3 size: 15 residues. CDR3 protein: CASSLGLAATYEQYF. CDR3 nucleotides: TGTGCCAGCAGTTTGGGACTAGCGGCTACCTACGAGCAGTACTTC.

V gene TRBV6-5 combines with J gene TRBJ2-1, with TRBD2 matching 15 bases. V gave up 4 bases and J gave up 9 bases; unmatched junction bases: 4. Germline V gene lookup returns CDR1 MNHEY and CDR2 SVGAGI. This CDR3 is 15 amino acids long. The CDR3 spells CASSSPGLAGGEQFF. The CDR3 region has the DNA TGTGCCAGCAGTTCTCCGGGACTAGCGGGGGGTGAGCAGTTCTTC.

The chain joins TRBV7-9 to TRBJ2-1, with 8 bases that match TRBD2. The length of the CDR3 is 14 residues. The junction had 9 bases not matched to a gene; V was cut back by 5 bases and J by 9 bases. CDR1 is SEHNR and CDR2 is FQNEAQ in the germline V gene (reference sequence). The CDR3 DNA is TGTGCCAGCAGCCCGGTAGCGGGACACGGTGAGCAGTTCTTC. Translating gives CASSPVAGHGEQFF.

This chain links TRBV15 with TRBJ1-6; D call uncertain. Germline V gene sequence: CDR1 LNHNV, CDR2 YYDKDF (reference sequence). Deletions cut 4 bases from V and 5 bases from J, with 9 bases between. The CDR3 spans 14 residues. CDR3 region: CATSMGLDNSPLHF. The CDR3 DNA sequence: TGTGCCACCAGCATGGGCCTGGATAATTCACCCCTCCACTTT.

The chain combines TRBV28 with TRBJ1-1; tentatively, D is TRBD1 (6 bases). With 6 bases removed from V and 3 bases from J, the gap between germline ends came to 11 bases. Germline-derived CDR1 and CDR2 are MDHEN and SYDVKM. The CDR3 runs to 13 residues. The CDR3 protein is CASRQGQDTEAFF. The CDR3 coding sequence is TGTGCCAGCAGGCAGGGGCAGGACACTGAAGCTTTCTTT.

The rearrangement uses TRBV30 and TRBJ1-6, with no clear D. The germline V gene has CDR1 GTSNPN and CDR2 SVGIG (reference sequence). Trimming shortened V by 3 bases and J by 1 base, and 13 bases separated the two germline ends. This CDR3 comprises 16 residues. The CDR3 DNA reads as TGTGCCTGGAGCGGCGGAGTTGTGTCCTATAATTCACCCCTCCACTTT. It yields the protein CAWSGGVVSYNSPLHF.

The CDR3 nucleotides are TGCGCCAGCAGCCAAAATCCGGGACAGTTGAATGAAAAACTGTTTTTT. It is translated as CASSQNPGQLNEKLFF. The chain uses TRBV4-3 and TRBJ1-4; 7 bases align to TRBD1. The V gene's germline CDR1 is LGHNA and CDR2 YSLEER. With 2 bases clipped from V and 5 bases from J, the junction kept 8 bases outside the gene matches. This CDR3 contains 16 residues.

In this sample, this clone turned up a few times. The chain recombines TRBV6-1 with TRBJ1-4; no clear D gene. Germline CDR1 MNHNS, CDR2 SASEGT. This CDR3 spans 13 amino acids. Trimming pared 7 bases from V and 5 bases from J, leaving 11 bases between. The chain's CDR3 is CASTSRPNEKLFF. In DNA form, the CDR3 reads TGTGCCAGCACTAGCCGGCCGAATGAAAAACTGTTTTTT.

The chain links TRBV11-1 to TRBJ2-7; 11 bases map to TRBD1. CDR3 length: 15 amino acids. Germline V CDR1 and CDR2: SGHAT, FQDESV (reference sequence). Trimming cost V 2 bases and J 4 bases; bases outside gene matches: 4. DNA of the CDR3: TGTGCCAGCAGCTTATCCGGGACAGGGGGTTACGAGCAGTACTTC. This codes for CASSLSGTGGYEQYF.

This chain connects TRBV30 to TRBJ2-7; TRBD1 aligns across 7 bases. Trimming took 7 bases from V and 2 from J; bases not matched to a gene: 5. Germline CDR1 is GTSNPN and CDR2 is SVGIG (reference sequence). This CDR3 contains 12 residues. This chain's CDR3 is CAFGDRTYEQYF. CDR3 DNA sequence: TGTGCCTTTGGGGACAGAACCTACGAGCAGTACTTC.

A few counts support this clone. The chain carries TRBV6-5 and TRBJ2-1; perhaps TRBD2 as D (6 bases). V lost 6 bases and J 9 bases, leaving 12 bases between the germline ends. This CDR3 is built from 12 residues. Germline V lookup: CDR1 MNHEY, CDR2 SVGAGI. Here the CDR3 reads CASRSQGGEQFF. The CDR3 coding sequence is TGTGCCAGCAGAAGTCAGGGAGGTGAGCAGTTCTTC.

The DNA of the CDR3 is TGCAGCGCTGGACTAGCGGGAGTTGAGCAGTACTTC. It specifies CSAGLAGVEQYF. The chain is built from TRBV29-1 and TRBJ2-7; 13 bases agree with TRBD2. The germline V gene encodes CDR1 SQVTM and CDR2 ANQGSEA. J lost 7 bases, V lost 7 bases, and 4 bases had no gene match. The CDR3 has 12 residues.

The chain carries TRBV7-9 and TRBJ1-2; 8 nucleotides match TRBD1. Per germline, CDR1 SEHNR and CDR2 FQNEAQ (reference sequence). The CDR3 covers 14 residues. V was pared by 5 bases and J by 4 bases, with 6 bases of the junction left unmatched. CDR3 region: CASSGGQGGYGYTF. CDR3 DNA: TGTGCCAGCAGCGGAGGACAGGGCGGCTATGGCTACACCTTC.

In its sample, this clone was seen a few times. The chain uses TRBV7-9 and TRBJ1-2; D perhaps matches TRBD1 (5 bases). This CDR3 has 14 amino acids. V dropped 5 bases and J dropped 3 bases, with 13 bases sitting between them. CDR1 SEHNR and CDR2 FQNEAQ come from the germline V gene (reference sequence). Written as DNA, the CDR3 is TGTGCCAGCAGCCCAACGTTAGGGGACTATGGCTACACCTTC. Its translation: CASSPTLGDYGYTF.